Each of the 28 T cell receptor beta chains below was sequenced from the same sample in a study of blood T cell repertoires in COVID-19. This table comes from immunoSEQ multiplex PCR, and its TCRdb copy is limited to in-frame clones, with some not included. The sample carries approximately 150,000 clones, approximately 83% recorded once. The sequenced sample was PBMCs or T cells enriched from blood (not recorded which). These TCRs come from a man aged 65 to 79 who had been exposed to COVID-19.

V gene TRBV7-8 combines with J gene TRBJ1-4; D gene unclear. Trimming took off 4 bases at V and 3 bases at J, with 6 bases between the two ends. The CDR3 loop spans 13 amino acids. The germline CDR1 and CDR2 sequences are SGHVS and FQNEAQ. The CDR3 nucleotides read TGTGCCAGCAGCTACAGCCCTAATGAAAAACTGTTTTTT. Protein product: CASSYSPNEKLFF.

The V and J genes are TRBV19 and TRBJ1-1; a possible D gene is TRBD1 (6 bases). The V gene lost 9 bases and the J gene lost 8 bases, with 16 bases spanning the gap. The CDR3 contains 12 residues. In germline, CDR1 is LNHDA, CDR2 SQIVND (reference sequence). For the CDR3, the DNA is TGTGCCAGCAGGCACCCCGGGACAGAAGCTTTCTTT. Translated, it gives CASRHPGTEAFF.

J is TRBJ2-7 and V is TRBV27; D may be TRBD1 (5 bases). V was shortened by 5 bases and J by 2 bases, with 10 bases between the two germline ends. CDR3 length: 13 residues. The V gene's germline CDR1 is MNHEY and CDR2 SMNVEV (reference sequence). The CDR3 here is CASSPRQTYEQYF. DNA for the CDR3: TGTGCCAGCAGTCCCCGACAGACCTACGAGCAGTACTTC.

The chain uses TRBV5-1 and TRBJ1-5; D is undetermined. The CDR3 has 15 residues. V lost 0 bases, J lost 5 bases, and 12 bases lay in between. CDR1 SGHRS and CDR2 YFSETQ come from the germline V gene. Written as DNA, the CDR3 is TGCGCCAGCAGCTTGGTCCCCCTCGCGGATCAGCCCCAGCATTTT. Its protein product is CASSLVPLADQPQHF.

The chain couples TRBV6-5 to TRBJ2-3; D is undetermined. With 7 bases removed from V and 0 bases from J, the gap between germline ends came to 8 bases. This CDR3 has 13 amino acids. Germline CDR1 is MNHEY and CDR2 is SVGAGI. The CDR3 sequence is CASMSTSTDTQYF. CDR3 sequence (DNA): TGTGCCAGCATGAGTACTAGCACAGATACGCAGTATTTT.

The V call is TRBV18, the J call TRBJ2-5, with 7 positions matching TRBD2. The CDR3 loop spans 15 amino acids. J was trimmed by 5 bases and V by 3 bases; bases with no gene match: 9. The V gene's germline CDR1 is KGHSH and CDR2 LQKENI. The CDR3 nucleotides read TGTGCCAGCTCACCGATGAGCGGGCGGGGGGAGACCCAGTACTTC. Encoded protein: CASSPMSGRGETQYF. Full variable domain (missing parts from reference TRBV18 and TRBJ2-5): NAGVMQNPRHLVRRRGQEARLRCSPMKGHSHVYWYRQLPEEGLKFMVYLQKENIIDESGMPKERFSAEFPKEGPSILRIQQVVRGDSAAYFCASSPMSGRGETQYFGPGTRLLVL.

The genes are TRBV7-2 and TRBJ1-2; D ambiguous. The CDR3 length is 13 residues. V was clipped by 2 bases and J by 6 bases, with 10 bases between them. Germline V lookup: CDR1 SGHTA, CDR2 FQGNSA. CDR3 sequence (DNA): TGTGCCAGCAGCTTAAACCGGTTGAATGGCTACACCTTC. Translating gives CASSLNRLNGYTF.

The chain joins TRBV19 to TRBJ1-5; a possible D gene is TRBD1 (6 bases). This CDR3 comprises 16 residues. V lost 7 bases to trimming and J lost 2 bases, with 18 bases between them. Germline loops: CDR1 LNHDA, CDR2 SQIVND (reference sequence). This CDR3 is CASTAGTINGNQPQHF. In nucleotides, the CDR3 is TGTGCCAGTACAGCGGGGACAATCAATGGCAATCAGCCCCAGCATTTT.

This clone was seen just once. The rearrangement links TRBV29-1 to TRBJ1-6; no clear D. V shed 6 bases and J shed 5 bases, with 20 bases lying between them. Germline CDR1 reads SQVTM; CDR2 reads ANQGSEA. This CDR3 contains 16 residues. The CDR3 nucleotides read TGCAGCGTCATGCTGGGGTCCGGGAAGGATAATTCACCCCTCCACTTT. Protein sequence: CSVMLGSGKDNSPLHF.

CDR3 DNA sequence: TGTGCCAGCAGCCCCAGGGCGGGGGGTTACACCGGGGAGCTGTTTTTT. The encoded protein is CASSPRAGGYTGELFF. The chain joins TRBV9 to TRBJ2-2; 8 bases line up with TRBD2. J lost 3 bases, V lost 4 bases, and 8 bases had no gene match. This CDR3 comprises 16 residues. Germline CDR1 SGDLS, CDR2 YYNGEE.

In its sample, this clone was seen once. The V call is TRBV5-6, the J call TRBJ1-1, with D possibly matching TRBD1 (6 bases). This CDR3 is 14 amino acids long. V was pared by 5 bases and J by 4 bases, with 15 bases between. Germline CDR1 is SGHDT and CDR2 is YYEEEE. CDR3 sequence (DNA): TGTGCCAGCAGTCAACAGGGTTGGGGCACTGAAGCTTTCTTT. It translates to CASSQQGWGTEAFF.

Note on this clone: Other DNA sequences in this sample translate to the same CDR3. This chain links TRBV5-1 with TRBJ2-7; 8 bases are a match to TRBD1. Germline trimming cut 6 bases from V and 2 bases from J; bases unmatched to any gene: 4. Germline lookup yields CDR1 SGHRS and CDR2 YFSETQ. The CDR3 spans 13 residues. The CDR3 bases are TGCGCCAGCAAAGGACAGGGACCCTACGAGCAGTACTTC. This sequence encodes CASKGQGPYEQYF. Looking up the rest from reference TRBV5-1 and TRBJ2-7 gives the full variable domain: KAGVTQTPRYLIKTRGQQVTLSCSPISGHRSVSWYQQTPGQGLQFLFEYFSETQRNKGNFPGRFSGRQFSNSRSEMNVSTLELGDSALYLCASKGQGPYEQYFGPGTRLTVT.

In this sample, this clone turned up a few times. CDR3 DNA: TGTGCCAGCCGCCGGGCAGGGAACTATGGCTACACCTTC. It encodes CASRRAGNYGYTF. V gene TRBV12-3 or TRBV12-4 combines with J gene TRBJ1-2; D may be TRBD1 (5 bases). V was pared by 8 bases and J by 2 bases, with 12 bases between. CDR3 length: 13 residues.

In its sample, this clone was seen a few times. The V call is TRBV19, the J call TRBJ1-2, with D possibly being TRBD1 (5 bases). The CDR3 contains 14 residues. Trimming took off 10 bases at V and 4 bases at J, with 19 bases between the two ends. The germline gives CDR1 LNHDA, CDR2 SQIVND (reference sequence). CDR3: CATKRGRDSYGYTF. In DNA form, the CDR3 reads TGTGCCACCAAACGGGGGAGGGATAGCTATGGCTACACCTTC.

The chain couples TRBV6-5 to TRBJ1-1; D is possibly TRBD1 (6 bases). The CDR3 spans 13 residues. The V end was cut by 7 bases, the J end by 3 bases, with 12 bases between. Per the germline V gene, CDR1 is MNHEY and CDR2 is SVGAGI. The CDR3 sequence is CASNYREDTEAFF. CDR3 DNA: TGTGCCAGCAACTACAGGGAAGACACTGAAGCTTTCTTT.

CDR3 coding DNA: TGTGCCAGCAGCCAAGTTGGGCCCCCCGAATCCGGGGAGCTGTTTTTT. Translation: CASSQVGPPESGELFF. The gene calls are TRBV3-1 (or the pseudogene TRBV3-2) and TRBJ2-2; D gene ambiguous. CDR3 length: 16 amino acids. Trimming left V 1 base short and J 6 bases short, with 15 bases between. The germline V gene has CDR1 LGHDT and CDR2 YNNKEL (reference sequence).

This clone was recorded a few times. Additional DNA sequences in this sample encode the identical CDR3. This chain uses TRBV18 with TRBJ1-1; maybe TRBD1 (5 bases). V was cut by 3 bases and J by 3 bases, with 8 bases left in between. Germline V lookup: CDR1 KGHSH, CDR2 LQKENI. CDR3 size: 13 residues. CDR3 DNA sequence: TGTGCCAGCTCACCGGGGCAGGACACTGAAGCTTTCTTT. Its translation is CASSPGQDTEAFF.

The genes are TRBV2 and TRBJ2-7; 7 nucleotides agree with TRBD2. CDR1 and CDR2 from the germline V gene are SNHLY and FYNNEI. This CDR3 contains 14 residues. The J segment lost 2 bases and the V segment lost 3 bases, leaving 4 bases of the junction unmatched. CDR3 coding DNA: TGTGCCAGCAGTGACATGGGGGGGACCTACGAGCAGTACTTC. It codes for CASSDMGGTYEQYF.

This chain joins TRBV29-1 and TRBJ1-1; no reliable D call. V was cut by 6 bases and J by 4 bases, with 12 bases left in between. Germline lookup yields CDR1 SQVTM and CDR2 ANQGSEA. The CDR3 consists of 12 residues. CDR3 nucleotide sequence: TGCAGCGTCGGGGTGGGCGGCACTGAAGCTTTCTTT. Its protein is CSVGVGGTEAFF.

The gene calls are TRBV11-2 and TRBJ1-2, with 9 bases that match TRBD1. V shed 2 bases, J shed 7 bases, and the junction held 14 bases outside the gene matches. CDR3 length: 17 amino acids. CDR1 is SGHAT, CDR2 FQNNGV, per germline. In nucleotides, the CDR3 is TGTGCCAGCAGCTTAACTGCTCCCGGGACAGGGAAGGGTGGCTACACCTTC. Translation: CASSLTAPGTGKGGYTF.

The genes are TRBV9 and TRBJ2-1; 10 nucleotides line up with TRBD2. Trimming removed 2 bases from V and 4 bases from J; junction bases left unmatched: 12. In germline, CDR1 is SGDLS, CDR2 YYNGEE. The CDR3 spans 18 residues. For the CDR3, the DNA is TGTGCCAGCAGCGTCCTAGCGGGGGCCGGGGCCGCATACAATGAGCAGTTCTTC. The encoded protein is CASSVLAGAGAAYNEQFF.

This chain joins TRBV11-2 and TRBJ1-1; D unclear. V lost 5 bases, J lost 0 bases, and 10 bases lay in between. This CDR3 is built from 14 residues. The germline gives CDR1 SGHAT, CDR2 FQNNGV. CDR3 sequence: CASSLGSVNTEAFF. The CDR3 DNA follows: TGTGCCAGCAGCCTAGGATCGGTGAACACTGAAGCTTTCTTT.

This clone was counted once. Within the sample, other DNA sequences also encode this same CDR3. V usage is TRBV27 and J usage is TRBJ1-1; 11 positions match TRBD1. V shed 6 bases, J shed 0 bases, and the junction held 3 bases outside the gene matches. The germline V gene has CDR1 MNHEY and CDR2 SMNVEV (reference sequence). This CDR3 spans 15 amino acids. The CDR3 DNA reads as TGTGCCAGCAGCAGGACAGGGGGCATGAACACTGAAGCTTTCTTT. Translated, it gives CASSRTGGMNTEAFF.

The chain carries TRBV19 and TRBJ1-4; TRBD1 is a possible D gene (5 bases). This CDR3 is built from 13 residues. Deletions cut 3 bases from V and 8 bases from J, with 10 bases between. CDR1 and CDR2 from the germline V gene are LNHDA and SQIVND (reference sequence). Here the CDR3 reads CASSIRRGEKLFF. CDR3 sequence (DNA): TGTGCCAGTAGTATCCGACGGGGGGAAAAACTGTTTTTT.

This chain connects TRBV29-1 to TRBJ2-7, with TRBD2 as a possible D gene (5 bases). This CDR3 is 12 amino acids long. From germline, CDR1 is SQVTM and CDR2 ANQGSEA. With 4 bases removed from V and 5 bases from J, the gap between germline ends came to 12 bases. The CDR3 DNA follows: TGCAGCGTTGGGGCCGGACTCCACGAGCAGTACTTC. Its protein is CSVGAGLHEQYF.

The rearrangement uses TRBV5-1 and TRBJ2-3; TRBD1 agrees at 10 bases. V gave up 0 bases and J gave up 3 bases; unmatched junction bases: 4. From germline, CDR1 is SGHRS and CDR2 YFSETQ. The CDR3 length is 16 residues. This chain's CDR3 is CASSLVVGQGTDTQYF. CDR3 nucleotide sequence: TGCGCCAGCAGCTTGGTGGTGGGACAGGGGACAGATACGCAGTATTTT.

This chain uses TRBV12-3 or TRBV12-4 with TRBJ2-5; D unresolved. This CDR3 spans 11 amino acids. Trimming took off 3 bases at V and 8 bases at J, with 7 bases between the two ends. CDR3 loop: CASSFMTTQYF. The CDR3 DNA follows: TGTGCCAGCAGTTTTATGACAACCCAGTACTTC.

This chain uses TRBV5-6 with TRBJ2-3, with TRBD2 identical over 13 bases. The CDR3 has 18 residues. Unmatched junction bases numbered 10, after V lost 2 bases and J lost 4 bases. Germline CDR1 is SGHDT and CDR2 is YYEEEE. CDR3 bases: TGTGCCAGCAGCTTTACTAGCGGGGGGGCTCGGAGCCCAGATACGCAGTATTTT. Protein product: CASSFTSGGARSPDTQYF. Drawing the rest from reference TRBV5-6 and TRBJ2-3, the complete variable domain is DAGVTQSPTHLIKTRGQQVTLRCSPKSGHDTVSWYQQALGQGPQFIFQYYEEEERQRGNFPDRFSGHQFPNYSSELNVNALLLGDSALYLCASSFTSGGARSPDTQYFGPGTRLTVL.